A selection of T cell receptor beta chains follows, all from one sample in a study of cytomegalovirus exposure and HLA in healthy donors. TCRdb keeps only in-frame clones here, not all; method: immunoSEQ multiplex PCR. Altogether about 110,000 clones are present, 67% being singletons, with the ten largest covering 7.5% to 9%. Sequenced: PBMCs. The receptors were gathered from a man between 18 and 29 years old in good health and CMV-seropositive. Both conserved end residues are part of each CDR3. A D gene is named only where the DNA matches it firmly. Rows give clone size only sometimes, using once, few, many, or a class for an expanded clone.

clone size,D gene,CDR3 length,J gene,V gene,CDR3 protein,CDR3 DNA
.,.,14,TRBJ1-3,TRBV6-6,CASSSSRTGNTIYF,TGTGCCAGCAGCTCAAGCCGGACAGGAAACACCATATATTTT
once,.,16,TRBJ2-4,TRBV28,CASSPLDASTKNIQYF,TGTGCCAGCAGTCCGCTCGATGCGTCGACCAAAAACATTCAGTACTTC
once,TRBD2,14,TRBJ2-2,TRBV5-4,CASSTGGYTGELFF,TGTGCCAGCAGCACGGGGGGGTACACCGGGGAGCTGTTTTTT
.,TRBD1,16,TRBJ1-2,TRBV28,CASRSSGTGGNYGYTF,TGTGCCAGCCGATCTTCCGGGACAGGGGGCAACTATGGCTACACCTTC
.,.,14,TRBJ1-5,TRBV2,CASSRSRGNQPQHF,TGTGCCAGCAGCCGATCGCGGGGCAATCAGCCCCAGCATTTT
.,.,16,TRBJ2-3,TRBV7-3,CASSPIAGKRSDTQYF,TGTGCCAGCAGCCCGATAGCAGGGAAGAGGTCAGATACGCAGTATTTT
few,TRBD1,15,TRBJ1-2,TRBV30,CAWSVGGTGERGYTF,TGTGCCTGGAGTGTAGGGGGGACAGGAGAACGCGGCTACACCTTC
once,TRBD2,19,TRBJ2-5,TRBV11-2,CASSLEAGFWAGEQETQYF,TGTGCCAGCAGCTTAGAGGCGGGGTTTTGGGCGGGGGAACAAGAGACCCAGTACTTC
.,TRBD1,16,TRBJ2-3,TRBV5-6,CASSPPGQGGTDTQYF,TGTGCCAGCAGCCCTCCGGGACAGGGTGGGACAGATACGCAGTATTTT
.,TRBD1,13,TRBJ1-2,TRBV5-1,CASSLGQGIGYTF,TGCGCCAGCAGCTTAGGACAGGGTATTGGCTACACCTTC